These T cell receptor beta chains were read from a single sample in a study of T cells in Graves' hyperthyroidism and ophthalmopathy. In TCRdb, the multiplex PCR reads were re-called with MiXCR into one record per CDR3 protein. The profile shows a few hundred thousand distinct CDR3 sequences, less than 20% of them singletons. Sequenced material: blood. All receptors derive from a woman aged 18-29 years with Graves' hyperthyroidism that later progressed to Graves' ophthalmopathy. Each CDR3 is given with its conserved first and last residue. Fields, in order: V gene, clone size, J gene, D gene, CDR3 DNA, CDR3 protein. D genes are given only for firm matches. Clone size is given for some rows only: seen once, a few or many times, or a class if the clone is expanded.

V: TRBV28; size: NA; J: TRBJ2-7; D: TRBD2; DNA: TGTGCCAGCAGTTTAACCTCCCCGGGGCGGGGGGCGGAGCAGTACTTC; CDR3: CASSLTSPGRGAEQYF
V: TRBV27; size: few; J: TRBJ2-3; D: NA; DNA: TGTGCCAGCAGTTTCAAGGGGGAGGGAGGTGGAGATACGCAGTATTTT; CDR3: CASSFKGEGGGDTQYF
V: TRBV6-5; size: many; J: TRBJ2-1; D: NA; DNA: TGTGCCAGCAGTTACTCGTACCTCAATGAGCAGTTCTTC; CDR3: CASSYSYLNEQFF
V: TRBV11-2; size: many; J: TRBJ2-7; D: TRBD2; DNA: TGTGCCAGCAGCTCCAAAGCGGGAGGTAGCGAGCAGTACTTC; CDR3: CASSSKAGGSEQYF
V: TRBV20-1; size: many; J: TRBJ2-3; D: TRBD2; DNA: TGCAGTGCCCTAAGCGGGAGGAACACAGATACGCAGTATTTT; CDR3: CSALSGRNTDTQYF
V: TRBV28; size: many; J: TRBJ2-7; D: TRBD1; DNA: TGTGCCAGCAGTCCGGGGGGACAGGGGACTCGCGAGCAGTACTTC; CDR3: CASSPGGQGTREQYF
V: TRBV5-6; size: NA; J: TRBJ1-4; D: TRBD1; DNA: TGTGCCAGCAGCCCCGGACAGGGGTCGGCAACTAATGAAAAACTGTTTTTT; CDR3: CASSPGQGSATNEKLFF
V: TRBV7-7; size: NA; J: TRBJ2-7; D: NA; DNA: TGTGCTAGCAGCTCCGGACCGACCTCCTACGAGCAGTACTTC; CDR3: CASSSGPTSYEQYF
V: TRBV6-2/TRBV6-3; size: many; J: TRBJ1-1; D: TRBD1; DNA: TGTGCCAGCACCCAGGGGGCGGACGGTGAAGCTTTCTTT; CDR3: CASTQGADGEAFF
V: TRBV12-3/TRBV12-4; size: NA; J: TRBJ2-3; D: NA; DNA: TGTGCCAGCAGTTCCGAGCGTGGGGCCAGGGCAGATACGCAGTATTTT; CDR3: CASSSERGARADTQYF
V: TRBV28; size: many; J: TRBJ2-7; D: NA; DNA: TGTGCCAGCAGTTTAACAGTGCTTTCCTACGGGGGGCAGTACTTC; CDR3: CASSLTVLSYGGQYF
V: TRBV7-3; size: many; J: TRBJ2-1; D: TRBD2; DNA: TGTGCCAGCAGCTTAACCGGGGCTAGCGGGACTAGCTCCTACAATGAGCAGTTCTTC; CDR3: CASSLTGASGTSSYNEQFF
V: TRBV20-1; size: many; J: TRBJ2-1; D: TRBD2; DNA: TGCAGTGCTACGAGGACTAGCGGTTACAATGAGCAGTTCTTC; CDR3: CSATRTSGYNEQFF
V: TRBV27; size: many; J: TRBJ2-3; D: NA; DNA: TGTGCCAGCAGTTTATCCGGACAACAAGGAGATACGCAGTATTTT; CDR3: CASSLSGQQGDTQYF
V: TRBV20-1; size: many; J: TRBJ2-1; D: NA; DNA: TGCAGTGCTAGATGGCCGGGACCCCTGTACAATGAGCAGTTCTTC; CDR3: CSARWPGPLYNEQFF
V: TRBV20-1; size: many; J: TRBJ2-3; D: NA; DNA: TGCAGTGCTAGAGATGGCGCGGACACCCCCGGTGCGCAGTATTTT; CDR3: CSARDGADTPGAQYF
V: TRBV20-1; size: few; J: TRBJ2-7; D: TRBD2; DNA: TGCAGTGCTAGACCTGGGGGGGGCGAGCAGTACTTC; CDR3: CSARPGGGEQYF
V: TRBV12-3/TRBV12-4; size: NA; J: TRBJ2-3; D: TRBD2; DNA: TGTGCCAGCAGTCCCGAGACTAGCGGAACAGATACGCAGTATTTT; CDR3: CASSPETSGTDTQYF
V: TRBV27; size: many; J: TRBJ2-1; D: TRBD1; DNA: TGTGCCAGCACAACAGGGGGGTACAATGAGCAGTTCTTC; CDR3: CASTTGGYNEQFF
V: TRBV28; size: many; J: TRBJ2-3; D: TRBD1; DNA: TGTGCCAGCAGTTTAAGGGGGACAGGGGTCCCAGATACGCAGTATTTT; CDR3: CASSLRGTGVPDTQYF
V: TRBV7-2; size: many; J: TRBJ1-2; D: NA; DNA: TGTGCCAGCAGCTTCGGATCTAACTATGGCTACACCTTC; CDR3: CASSFGSNYGYTF
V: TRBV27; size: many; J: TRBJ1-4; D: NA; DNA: TGTGCCAGCAGTACCCGGGGGACAACTAATGAAAAACTGTTTTTT; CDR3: CASSTRGTTNEKLFF
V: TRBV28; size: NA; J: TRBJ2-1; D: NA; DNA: TGTGCCAGCGGCTGGGCCTACAATGAGCAGTTCTTC; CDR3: CASGWAYNEQFF
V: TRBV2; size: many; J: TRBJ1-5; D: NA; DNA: TGTGCCAGCAGTGATTGGGTAGGACAGCCCCAGCATTTT; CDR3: CASSDWVGQPQHF
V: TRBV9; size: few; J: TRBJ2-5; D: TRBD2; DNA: TGTGCCAGCAGCGCCTCTTCTAGCGGGAGTGGGGAGACCCAGTACTTC; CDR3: CASSASSSGSGETQYF
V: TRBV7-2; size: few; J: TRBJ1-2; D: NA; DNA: TGTGCCAGCAGCCCCGATCGCCAGACGTATGGCTACACCTTC; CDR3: CASSPDRQTYGYTF
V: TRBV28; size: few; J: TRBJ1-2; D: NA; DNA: TGTGCCAGCAGTTTATCACAGCTCTATGGCTACACCTTC; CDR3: CASSLSQLYGYTF
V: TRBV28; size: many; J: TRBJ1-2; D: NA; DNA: TGTGCCAGCACCGATCGGCCGGGACGGAGGACAGAGGGCTACACCTTC; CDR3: CASTDRPGRRTEGYTF
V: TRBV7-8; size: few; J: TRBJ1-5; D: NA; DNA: TGTGCCAGCAGCTTAGTCGGGAGACCTAGCAATCAGCCCCAGCATTTT; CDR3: CASSLVGRPSNQPQHF
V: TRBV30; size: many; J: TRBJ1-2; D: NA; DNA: TGTGCCTGGAGTGTAAGCCGGATCGGCTACACCTTC; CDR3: CAWSVSRIGYTF
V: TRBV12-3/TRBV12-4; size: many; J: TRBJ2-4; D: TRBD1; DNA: TGTGCCAGCAGTTGGACAGGGGGTGACAACATTCAGTACTTC; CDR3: CASSWTGGDNIQYF
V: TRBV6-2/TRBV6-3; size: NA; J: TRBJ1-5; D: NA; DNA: TGTGCCAGCAGCCTACAGGATAATAGCAATCAGCTCCAGCATTTT; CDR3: CASSLQDNSNQLQHF
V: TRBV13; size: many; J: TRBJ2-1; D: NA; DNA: TGTGCCAGCAGCCCAGTACAGAGCTCCTACAATGAGCAGTTCTTC; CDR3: CASSPVQSSYNEQFF
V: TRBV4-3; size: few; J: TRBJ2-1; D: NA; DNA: TGCGCCAGCAGCCAAGAGCCGGGGTCCTCCTACAATGAGCAGTTCTTC; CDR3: CASSQEPGSSYNEQFF
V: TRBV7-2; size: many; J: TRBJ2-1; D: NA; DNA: TGTGCCAGCAGCCCGCCCGAGAGGGCCCGCCGGTGGCAGTTCTTC; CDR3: CASSPPERARRWQFF
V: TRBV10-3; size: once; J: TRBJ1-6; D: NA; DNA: TGTGCCATCAGTGACAGGCTTATCGCCCTCCACTTT; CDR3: CAISDRLIALHF
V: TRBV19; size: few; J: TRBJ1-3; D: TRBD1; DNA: TGTGCCAGTAGTCAAGGACAGGCTGGAAACACCATATATTTT; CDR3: CASSQGQAGNTIYF